One and the same sample provided the 29 T cell receptor beta chains below, sequenced in a study of blood T cell repertoires in COVID-19. The assay was immunoSEQ multiplex PCR, and TCRdb's table has in-frame clones only and misses some. The sample has roughly 45,000 clones; about nine tenths are singletons. The sequencing sample was made of peripheral blood. These receptors came from a woman older than 75 with COVID-19, enrolled during active disease.

The chain employs TRBV28 and TRBJ2-3; 10 positions match TRBD1. Germline CDR1 MDHEN, CDR2 SYDVKM. J lost 6 bases, V lost 10 bases, and 7 bases had no gene match. CDR3 length: 13 amino acids. CDR3 nucleotides: TGTGCCACCCGGGGACAGGGGACCGATACGCAGTATTTT. Translation: CATRGQGTDTQYF. The full variable domain, rest sourced from reference TRBV28 and TRBJ2-3, is DVKVTQSSRYLVKRTGEKVFLECVQDMDHENMFWYRQDPGLGLRLIYFSYDVKMKEKGDIPEGYSVSREKKERFSLILESASTNQTSMYLCATRGQGTDTQYFGPGTRLTVL.

The chain uses TRBV7-3 and TRBJ2-1, with 9 bases aligning to TRBD2. V lost 6 bases, J lost 4 bases, and 7 bases stayed unmatched. This CDR3 is 15 amino acids long. Germline CDR1 and CDR2: SGHTA and FQGTGA. The CDR3 spells CASRAAGGPYNEQFF. The CDR3 nucleotides read TGTGCCAGCAGGGCCGCGGGGGGGCCATACAATGAGCAGTTCTTC.

The chain recombines TRBV5-4 with TRBJ1-1; D gene uncertain. The length of the CDR3 is 12 residues. Looked up from germline, CDR1 is SGHNT and CDR2 is YYREEE (reference sequence). V lost 2 bases and J 10 bases, leaving 12 bases between the germline ends. The CDR3 nucleotides read TGTGCCAGCAGCTTTGACCGGGATAGAGCTTTCTTT. It specifies CASSFDRDRAFF. Combining the CDR3 with reference TRBV5-4 and TRBJ1-1 gives the whole variable domain ETGVTQSPTHLIKTRGQQVTLRCSSQSGHNTVSWYQQALGQGPQFIFQYYREEENGRGNFPPRFSGLQFPNYSSELNVNALELDDSALYLCASSFDRDRAFFGQGTRLTVV.

The chain employs TRBV12-1 and TRBJ1-4. TRBV12-1 has pseudogene status. CDR3 size: 15 residues. The CDR3, as DNA: TGTGCCAGCAGCCTACCGGGAGGGCGGGCGAAAAAACTGTTTTTT. Encoded protein: CASSLPGGRAKKLFF.

The chain combines TRBV9 with TRBJ1-6, with a tentative D call TRBD1 (6 bases). With 2 bases removed from V and 7 bases from J, the gap between germline ends came to 13 bases. This CDR3 is 15 amino acids long. Per germline, CDR1 SGDLS and CDR2 YYNGEE. This chain's CDR3 is CASSVYRDTNSPLHF. The CDR3 DNA follows: TGTGCCAGCAGCGTCTACCGGGACACGAATTCACCCCTCCACTTT.

In nucleotides, the CDR3 is TGCGCCAGCAGCCGCAAACCGGGACTAGCGGGCACAGATACGCAGTATTTT. It is translated as CASSRKPGLAGTDTQYF. V gene TRBV4-1 combines with J gene TRBJ2-3, with 11 positions matching TRBD2. The junction had 7 bases not matched to a gene; V was cut back by 4 bases and J by 1 base. CDR3 size: 17 residues. CDR1 and CDR2 from the germline V gene are MGHRA and YSYEKL.

The CDR3 loop reads CASGLSGNTIYF. CDR3 nucleotides: TGTGCCAGTGGACTCTCTGGAAACACCATATATTTT. The chain employs TRBV19 and TRBJ1-3; D not certain. The CDR3 has 12 amino acids. Germline lookup yields CDR1 LNHDA and CDR2 SQIVND (reference sequence). The V end lost 8 bases, the J end lost 0 bases, and 5 bases lay between the germline ends.

The J gene is TRBJ1-2, the V gene TRBV4-2, with a tentative D call TRBD1 (6 bases). Germline CDR1 and CDR2: LGHNA and YNFKEQ. The CDR3 is 14 amino acids. Trimming took off 1 base at V and 4 bases at J, with 10 bases between the two ends. For the CDR3, the DNA is TGTGCCAGCAGCCAAGCAGGGGACGGCTATGGCTACACCTTC. This encodes CASSQAGDGYGYTF.

This chain uses TRBV5-5 with TRBJ1-1, with D unclear. V was pared by 2 bases and J by 0 bases, with 8 bases between. CDR1 and CDR2 (germline): SGHKS, YYEKEE (reference sequence). CDR3 length: 14 residues. CDR3 amino acids: CASSLMQLNTEAFF. For the CDR3, the DNA is TGTGCCAGCAGCTTAATGCAGTTGAACACTGAAGCTTTCTTT.

J is TRBJ1-4 and V is TRBV10-3; tentatively, D is TRBD1 (5 bases). The CDR3 covers 14 residues. The V gene's germline CDR1 is ENHRY and CDR2 SYGVKD. Trimming pared 5 bases from V and 2 bases from J, leaving 9 bases between. Here the CDR3 reads CAISSGFTNEKLFF. The CDR3, as DNA: TGTGCCATCAGTTCAGGGTTTACTAATGAAAAACTGTTTTTT.

The chain combines TRBV19 with TRBJ1-5; D uncertain. This CDR3 has 13 amino acids. Per germline, CDR1 LNHDA and CDR2 SQIVND (reference sequence). V lost 3 bases to trimming and J lost 1 base, with 4 bases between them. This CDR3 is CASSIESNQPQHF. In DNA form, the CDR3 reads TGTGCCAGTAGTATTGAGAGCAATCAGCCCCAGCATTTT.

The chain carries TRBV4-1 and TRBJ1-2; TRBD1 aligns across 9 bases. V shed 1 base and J 5 bases; nucleotides not matched to a gene: 8. CDR1 and CDR2 (germline): MGHRA, YSYEKL. This CDR3 has 16 residues. DNA for the CDR3: TGCGCCAGCAGCCAAGGCCCGGGACAGGGTAGTTATGGCTACACCTTC. Translation gives CASSQGPGQGSYGYTF.

The chain links TRBV28 to TRBJ1-3; no clear D gene. The CDR3 is made up of 16 amino acids. The germline V gene has CDR1 MDHEN and CDR2 SYDVKM. V gave up 3 bases and J gave up 2 bases, with 14 bases separating them. The CDR3 DNA follows: TGTGCCAGCAGTTTTGTGCGGCTTACTCCTGGAAACACCATATATTTT. Its translation: CASSFVRLTPGNTIYF.

This clone was found once. The rearrangement uses TRBV28 and TRBJ2-7, with a tentative D call TRBD1 (6 bases). V gave up 1 base and J gave up 4 bases, with 11 bases separating them. Per germline, CDR1 MDHEN and CDR2 SYDVKM. There are 14 residues in the CDR3. This CDR3 reads CASSLSQGSYEQYF. DNA for the CDR3: TGTGCCAGCAGTTTATCGCAGGGGAGTTACGAGCAGTACTTC.

Concerning this clone itself: Other DNA sequences in this sample translate to the same CDR3. CDR3 nucleotide sequence: TGTGCCAGCAGCCCGGGACATTTCTCTGGGGCCAACGTCCTGACTTTC. It specifies CASSPGHFSGANVLTF. The chain has TRBV4-2 and TRBJ2-6; tentatively, D is TRBD1 (6 bases). This CDR3 is built from 16 residues. The V end lost 4 bases, the J end lost 0 bases, and 10 bases lay between the germline ends. From germline, CDR1 is LGHNA and CDR2 YNFKEQ.

CDR3 region: CASSQEPAGIGTDTQYF. DNA for the CDR3: TGCGCCAGCAGCCAAGAACCCGCCGGGATCGGCACAGATACGCAGTATTTT. The rearrangement links TRBV4-1 to TRBJ2-3, with D perhaps matching TRBD2 (5 bases). The germline V and J ends were trimmed by 0 bases and 1 base, with 14 bases remaining between them. This CDR3 has 17 amino acids. Looked up from germline, CDR1 is MGHRA and CDR2 is YSYEKL.

The rearrangement joins TRBV5-1 to TRBJ1-5; maybe TRBD1 (6 bases). This CDR3 has 15 amino acids. V was trimmed by 0 bases and J by 8 bases, leaving 15 bases between them. CDR1 SGHRS and CDR2 YFSETQ come from the germline V gene. The CDR3, as DNA: TGCGCCAGCAGCTTGGAAGCAGGGGCTCCCAAGCCCCAGCATTTT. Translating it yields CASSLEAGAPKPQHF.

The V and J genes are TRBV3-1 (or the pseudogene TRBV3-2) and TRBJ2-3; 7 bases map to TRBD1. J was trimmed by 4 bases and V by 1 base; bases with no gene match: 2. The germline V gene has CDR1 LGHDT and CDR2 YNNKEL (reference sequence). The CDR3 length is 14 residues. In nucleotides, the CDR3 is TGTGCCAGCAGCCAAGCCAGGGGGTCAGATACGCAGTATTTT. Translated, it gives CASSQARGSDTQYF.

V gene TRBV7-8 combines with J gene TRBJ1-5; D not certain. The V gene lost 0 bases and the J gene lost 2 bases, with 5 bases spanning the gap. In germline, CDR1 is SGHVS, CDR2 FQNEAQ. The CDR3 has 14 residues. DNA of the CDR3: TGTGCCAGCAGCTTAGCCGCGGGCAATCAGCCCCAGCATTTT. Translating gives CASSLAAGNQPQHF.

V usage is TRBV5-1 and J usage is TRBJ1-1; D may be TRBD1 (5 bases). V lost 5 bases, J lost 4 bases, and 24 bases lay in between. Germline V gene sequence: CDR1 SGHRS, CDR2 YFSETQ. This CDR3 is built from 17 residues. In DNA form, the CDR3 reads TGCGCCAGCAGTACGGGGCTTCGATACGGGGGAATCACTGAAGCTTTCTTT. Encoded protein: CASSTGLRYGGITEAFF. Full variable domain (remainder filled in from reference TRBV5-1 and TRBJ1-1): KAGVTQTPRYLIKTRGQQVTLSCSPISGHRSVSWYQQTPGQGLQFLFEYFSETQRNKGNFPGRFSGRQFSNSRSEMNVSTLELGDSALYLCASSTGLRYGGITEAFFGQGTRLTVV.

This clone came up a few times. V usage is TRBV5-5 and J usage is TRBJ1-4; 7 bases agree with TRBD1. Germline loops: CDR1 SGHKS, CDR2 YYEKEE (reference sequence). This CDR3 is 14 amino acids long. V was pared by 4 bases and J by 10 bases, with 10 bases of the junction left unmatched. The CDR3 DNA reads as TGTGCCAGCAGCGACCGGGACAGAAGCGGAAAACTGTTTTTT. Its protein product is CASSDRDRSGKLFF.

The V gene is TRBV29-1, the J gene TRBJ2-7; D ambiguous. This CDR3 has 14 residues. Per germline, CDR1 SQVTM and CDR2 ANQGSEA. The ends were cut back, 5 bases at V and 0 bases at J, with 14 bases in the middle. The DNA for the CDR3 is TGCAGCGTTAGCCCCCGACGAGGCTCCTACGAGCAGTACTTC. Its translation is CSVSPRRGSYEQYF.

The chain combines TRBV3-1 (or the pseudogene TRBV3-2) with TRBJ2-1, with 11 bases identical to TRBD2. Germline CDR1 is LGHDT and CDR2 is YNNKEL (reference sequence). The ends lost 2 bases at V and 6 bases at J; junction bases unmatched: 3. This CDR3 has 15 amino acids. CDR3 DNA: TGTGCCAGCAGCCAACCGGGACTAGCGGTCAATGAGCAGTTCTTC. Translation gives CASSQPGLAVNEQFF.

The CDR3 bases are TGCGCCAGCGGACGGGACTACCGCAATGAGCAGTTCTTC. Translated, it gives CASGRDYRNEQFF. The chain joins TRBV10-1 to TRBJ2-1, with 7 positions matching TRBD2. The CDR3 extends over 13 amino acids. V gave up 8 bases and J gave up 6 bases; unmatched junction bases: 7. CDR1 and CDR2 (germline): WNHNN, SYGVQD (reference sequence).

This chain uses TRBV19 with TRBJ1-2, with 8 nucleotides matching TRBD1. V lost 5 bases, J lost 6 bases, and 5 bases stayed unmatched. Germline V gene data show CDR1 as LNHDA and CDR2 as SQIVND (reference sequence). The CDR3 is made up of 13 amino acids. In nucleotides, the CDR3 is TGTGCCAGTAGTCTTCGACAGGGGCATGGCTACACCTTC. It codes for CASSLRQGHGYTF. The variable domain in full, with the rest retrieved from reference TRBV19 and TRBJ1-2, is DGGITQSPKYLFRKEGQNVTLSCEQNLNHDAMYWYRQDPGQGLRLIYYSQIVNDFQKGDIAEGYSVSREKKESFPLTVTSAQKNPTAFYLCASSLRQGHGYTFGSGTRLTVV.

The chain employs TRBV6-5 and TRBJ2-7, with 11 bases identical to TRBD1. The V and J ends lost 6 bases and 6 bases, in that order; junction bases with no gene match: 4. This CDR3 contains 13 residues. The germline V gene encodes CDR1 MNHEY and CDR2 SVGAGI. The CDR3 region has the DNA TGTGCCAGCAGGAGAGGGACAGGGGGCGAGCAGTACTTC. Protein sequence: CASRRGTGGEQYF.

J is TRBJ2-5 and V is TRBV5-1, with 7 bases lining up with TRBD1. The CDR3 totals 13 residues. The germline CDR1 and CDR2 sequences are SGHRS and YFSETQ. V trimming: 5 bases; J trimming: 2 bases; junction bases outside the gene matches: 3. CDR3 residues: CASSGTDQETQYF. The CDR3 DNA reads TGCGCCAGCAGTGGGACAGATCAAGAGACCCAGTACTTC.

V is TRBV27 and J is TRBJ1-5; D gene ambiguous. CDR3 size: 16 residues. Trimming stripped 1 base from V and 5 bases from J, with 15 bases between. Germline V lookup: CDR1 MNHEY, CDR2 SMNVEV (reference sequence). This CDR3 reads CASSLFIAREDQPQHF. The CDR3 nucleotides read TGTGCCAGCAGTTTATTTATCGCAAGGGAGGATCAGCCCCAGCATTTT.

The chain combines TRBV4-2 with TRBJ2-7; 10 bases line up with TRBD2. The CDR3 runs 16 residues. Germline CDR1 is LGHNA and CDR2 is YNFKEQ. The V segment lost 0 bases and the J segment 6 bases; nucleotides outside the gene matches: 8. CDR3 DNA: TGTGCCAGCAGCCAAGATTACGTAGCGGGAGGCGGCGAGCAGTACTTC. This translates into CASSQDYVAGGGEQYF.